Below, one T cell receptor beta chain is given with its context. What antigen it recognizes has not been identified. Within one base of it there is no much larger clone, and no base qualities were kept. This sample is part of a study of blood T cell repertoires in COVID-19 (dated by TCRdb to 2020 to 2022). Study-wide context: The collaborator samples originated in the United States, Italy and Spain and spanned the acute and convalescent phases of COVID-19. The prospective study material was composed of cDNA or gDNA derived from T cells, B-cell-depleted T cells, or PBMCs. Deeply sampled blood TCRbeta repertoires from subjects exposed to, actively infected with, or recovered from COVID-19 were included in the dataset. The repertoires were released in a freely available public database intended as a resource for research on the immune response to SARS-CoV-2. Samples were obtained from the ongoing ImmuneRACE study (first 160 participants) and from 1,254 subjects provided by 6 global collaborators. A de-identified subject ID, COVID-19 status, age in years and sex were almost always included in the sample metadata. Where HLA class I and class II types were available, the types were taken from metadata supplied by the sample provider, not from assay-based typing. The paper's findings and limits, for the study overall: The quantity of clinical and demographic metadata differed by source and by participant and was supplied without curation.

The immunoSEQ Assay, a bias-controlled multiplex PCR, was used to amplify TCRbeta CDR3 regions from genomic DNA. For the original study's pipeline: The number of nucleated cells in each sample was estimated by amplification of reference gene primers within the assay. Sequence reads were collapsed and filtered to measure the absolute abundance of every unique TCRbeta CDR3 rearrangement. For each sample, productive Simpson clonality was calculated by taking the square root of Simpson's diversity index across productive rearrangements. TCRdb took over this immuneACCESS table, retaining in-frame rearrangements with V and J assigned. Such tables are incomplete; in checked studies, under half of the missing clones stem from an unresolved V gene, and the remainder is unexplained. From that table come the V and J calls and clone size; the DNA was used to work out D and trimming. This sample gives 75,000 to 100,000 clones in total; 88% of them show up just once. The top ten hold about 7.3% of the sample.

The CDR3 spans 14 residues, from the cysteine through the phenylalanine. CDR3 DNA only is kept here, 42 bases in frame from base 1. CDR1 LNHDA and CDR2 SQIVND are derived from the germline V gene (reference sequence). Trimming takes 6 bases off V and 3 bases off J; junction bases not matched to a gene: 5. Each collaborating institution followed its own protocols to collect whole blood in K2EDTA tubes. Collaborator samples were shipped for TCRbeta analysis as frozen whole blood, isolated PBMCs, or DNA extracted from either sample type. Sequencing used peripheral blood. Recombination linked TRBV19 to TRBJ1-1, with TRBD1 identical over 9 junction bases. This receptor was identified in a man in his sixties or seventies with acute or convalescent COVID-19. CDR3 region: CASSFRDRDTEAFF. DNA sequence: TGTGCCAGTAGCTTCCGGGACAGGGACACTGAAGCTTTCTTT.